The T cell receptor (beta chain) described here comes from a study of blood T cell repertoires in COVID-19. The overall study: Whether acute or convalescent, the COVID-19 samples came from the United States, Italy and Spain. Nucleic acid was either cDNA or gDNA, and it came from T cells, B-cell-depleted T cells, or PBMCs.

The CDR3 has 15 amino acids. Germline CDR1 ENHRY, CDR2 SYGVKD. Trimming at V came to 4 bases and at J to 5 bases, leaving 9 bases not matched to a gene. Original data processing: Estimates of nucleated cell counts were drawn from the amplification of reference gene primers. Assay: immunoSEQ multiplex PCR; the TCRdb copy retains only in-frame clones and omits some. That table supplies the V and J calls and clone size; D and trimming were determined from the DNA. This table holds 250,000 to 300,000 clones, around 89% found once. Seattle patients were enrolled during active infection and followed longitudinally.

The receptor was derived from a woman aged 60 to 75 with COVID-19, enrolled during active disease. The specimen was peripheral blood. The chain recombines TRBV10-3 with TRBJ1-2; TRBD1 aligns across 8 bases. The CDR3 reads CAISGTGRERYGYTF. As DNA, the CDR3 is TGTGCCATCAGTGGGACAGGGAGGGAGCGTTATGGCTACACCTTC.